The clone carrying this T cell receptor beta chain appeared once. These data are taken from a study of blood T cell repertoires in COVID-19. At the level of the study: Italy, Spain and the United States were the sources of the convalescent and acute COVID-19 samples. T cells, B-cell-depleted T cells, or PBMCs provided the cDNA or gDNA that served as material.

Germline V lookup: CDR1 SNHLY, CDR2 FYNNEI. The CDR3 length is 13 residues. Trimming shortened V by 6 bases and J by 8 bases, and 13 bases separated the two germline ends. Clones were sequenced by immunoSEQ multiplex PCR, and TCRdb holds only the in-frame ones, with some missing. The profile shows some 290,000 clones, approximately 86% of them singletons. The receptor was derived from a man aged 18 to 35 with active or convalescent COVID-19. The chain joins TRBV2 to TRBJ1-4, with D tentatively TRBD1 (6 bases). The sequenced sample was peripheral blood. CDR3 coding DNA: TGTGCCAGCAGCGGACAGTTATGGGAAAAACTGTTTTTT. Its protein is CASSGQLWEKLFF.